This T cell receptor (beta chain) was recovered during a study of cytomegalovirus exposure and HLA in healthy donors. The PCR made use of 60 Vbeta and 13 Jbeta primers. Using immunoSEQ multiplex PCR, the repertoire was profiled, and TCRdb retains in-frame clones only, with some absent. Among about 75,000 clones, roughly four fifths were seen once, and the ten largest hold 1.5% to 2%. Germline V gene sequence: CDR1 SGDLS, CDR2 YYNGEE. V shed 4 bases and J 7 bases; nucleotides not matched to a gene: 13. This CDR3 spans 15 amino acids. Whole-study findings and limits: Association with HLA alleles at 0.05 false discovery rate was found for some 18,000 TCR beta sequences in a later analysis. There were reportedly fewer N-insertions in an Asian-associated ancestry cluster than the roughly 700-donor mean, in a later analysis. No immune exposure information besides CMV serostatus was available. Roughly uniform depth of sequencing across donors was assumed in presence/absence analyses.

With regard to this clone: Its antigen is not identified.

Source material: PBMCs. The sequence came from a man aged 18-30 years in good health and CMV-seronegative. This sequence joins TRBV9 and TRBJ1-2; 7 positions agree with TRBD1. CDR3 amino acids: CASSPRTGNEAGYTF. CDR3 DNA sequence: TGTGCCAGCAGCCCCCGGACAGGCAACGAGGCTGGCTACACCTTC.